This TCR beta chain was observed in a study of blood T cell repertoires in COVID-19. Clones were read by immunoSEQ multiplex PCR, and TCRdb kept only the in-frame ones, dropping some. The sample includes about 140,000 clones, approximately 91% of them seen just once. There are 15 residues in the CDR3. The germline CDR1 and CDR2 sequences are ENHRY and SYGVKD. The V and J ends lost 2 bases and 8 bases, in that order; junction bases with no gene match: 10. J is TRBJ1-2 and V is TRBV10-3; 8 nucleotides agree with TRBD1. The clonotype was recovered from a man between 65 and 85 years old with acute or convalescent COVID-19. The sample consisted of peripheral blood. Written as DNA, the CDR3 is TGTGCCATCAGTGAGCCCGGACAGGGAAGTAGGGGCTACACCTTC. Protein sequence: CAISEPGQGSRGYTF.